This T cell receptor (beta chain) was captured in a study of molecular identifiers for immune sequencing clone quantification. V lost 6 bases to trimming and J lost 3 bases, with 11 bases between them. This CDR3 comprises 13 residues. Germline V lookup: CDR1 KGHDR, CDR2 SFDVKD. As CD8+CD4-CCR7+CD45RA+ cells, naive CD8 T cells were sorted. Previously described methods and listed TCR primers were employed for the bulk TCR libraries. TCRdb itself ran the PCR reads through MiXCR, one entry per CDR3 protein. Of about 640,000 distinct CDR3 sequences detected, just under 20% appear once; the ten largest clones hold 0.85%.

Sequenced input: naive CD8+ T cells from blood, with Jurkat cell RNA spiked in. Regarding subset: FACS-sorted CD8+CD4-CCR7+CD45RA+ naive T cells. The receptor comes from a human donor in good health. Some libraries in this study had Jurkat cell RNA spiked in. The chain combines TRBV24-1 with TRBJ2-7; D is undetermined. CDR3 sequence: CATSSAPGYEQYF. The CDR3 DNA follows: TGTGCCACCAGTTCCGCCCCAGGCTACGAGCAGTACTTC.